This T cell receptor (beta chain) originates from a study of blood T cell repertoires in COVID-19. This clone has only one observation. The CDR3 spans 13 residues. Trimming left V 3 bases short and J 6 bases short, with 11 bases between. Germline V CDR1 and CDR2: MNHNS, SASEGT. Assay: immunoSEQ multiplex PCR; the TCRdb copy retains only in-frame clones and omits some. The repertoire holds some 240,000 clones, with around 82% as singletons. This TCR derives from a man aged 45-60 years who had recovered from COVID-19. The chain uses TRBV6-1 and TRBJ1-2; possible D gene TRBD1, 5 bases. The material sequenced was PBMCs or T cells enriched from blood (not recorded which). The CDR3: CASSETPGNGYTF. The CDR3 DNA reads as TGTGCCAGCAGTGAGACACCAGGGAATGGCTACACCTTC.